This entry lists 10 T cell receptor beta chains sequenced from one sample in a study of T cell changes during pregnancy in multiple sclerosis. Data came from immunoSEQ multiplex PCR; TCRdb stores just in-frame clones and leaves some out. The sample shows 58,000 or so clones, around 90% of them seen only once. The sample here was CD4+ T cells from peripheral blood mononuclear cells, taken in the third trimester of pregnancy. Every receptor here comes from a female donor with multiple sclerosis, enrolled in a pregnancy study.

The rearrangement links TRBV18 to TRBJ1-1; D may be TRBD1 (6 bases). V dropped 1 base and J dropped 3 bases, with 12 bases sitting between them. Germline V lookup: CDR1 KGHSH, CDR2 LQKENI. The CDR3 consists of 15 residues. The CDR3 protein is CASSPRGGDDTEAFF. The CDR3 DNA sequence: TGTGCCAGCTCACCACGAGGGGGGGACGACACTGAAGCTTTCTTT. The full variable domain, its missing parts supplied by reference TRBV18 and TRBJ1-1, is NAGVMQNPRHLVRRRGQEARLRCSPMKGHSHVYWYRQLPEEGLKFMVYLQKENIIDESGMPKERFSAEFPKEGPSILRIQQVVRGDSAAYFCASSPRGGDDTEAFFGQGTRLTVV.

CDR3: CASSPRGTWTDTQYF. Here the CDR3 DNA reads TGTGCCAGCAGCCCCCGCGGGACTTGGACAGATACGCAGTATTTT. V is TRBV7-2 and J is TRBJ2-3, with D possibly TRBD2 on 6 matching bases. V was trimmed by 5 bases and J by 3 bases, leaving 15 bases between them. This CDR3 is 15 amino acids long. Looked up from germline, CDR1 is SGHTA and CDR2 is FQGNSA. The variable domain in full, completed from reference TRBV7-2 and TRBJ2-3, reads GAGVSQSPSNKVTEKGKDVELRCDPISGHTALYWYRQSLGQGLEFLIYFQGNSAPDKSGLPSDRFSAERTGGSVSTLTIQRTQQEDSAVYLCASSPRGTWTDTQYFGPGTRLTVL.

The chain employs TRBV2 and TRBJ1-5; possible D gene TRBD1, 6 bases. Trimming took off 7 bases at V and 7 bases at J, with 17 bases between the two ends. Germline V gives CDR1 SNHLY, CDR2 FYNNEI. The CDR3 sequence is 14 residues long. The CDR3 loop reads CASTRSGVRQPQHF. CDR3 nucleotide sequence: TGTGCCAGCACCAGGTCAGGGGTGAGGCAGCCCCAGCATTTT.

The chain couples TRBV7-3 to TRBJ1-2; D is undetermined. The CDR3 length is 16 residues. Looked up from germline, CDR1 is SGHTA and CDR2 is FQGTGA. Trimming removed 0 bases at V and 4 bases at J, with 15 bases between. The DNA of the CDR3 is TGTGCCAGCAGCTTAACTGCGGATGCTGGCCCCTATGGCTACACCTTC. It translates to CASSLTADAGPYGYTF.

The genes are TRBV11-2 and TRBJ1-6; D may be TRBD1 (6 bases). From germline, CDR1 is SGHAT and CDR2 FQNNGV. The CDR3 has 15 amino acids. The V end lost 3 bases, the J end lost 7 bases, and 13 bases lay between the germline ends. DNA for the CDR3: TGTGCCAGCAGCTTCGAGACAGGACCAAATTCACCCCTCCACTTT. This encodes CASSFETGPNSPLHF.

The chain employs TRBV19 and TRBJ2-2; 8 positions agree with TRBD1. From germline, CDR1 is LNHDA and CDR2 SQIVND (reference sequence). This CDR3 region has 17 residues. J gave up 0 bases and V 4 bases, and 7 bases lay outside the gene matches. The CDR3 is CASSNRQGAANTGELFF. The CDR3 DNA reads TGTGCCAGTAGTAACCGCCAGGGGGCCGCGAACACCGGGGAGCTGTTTTTT.

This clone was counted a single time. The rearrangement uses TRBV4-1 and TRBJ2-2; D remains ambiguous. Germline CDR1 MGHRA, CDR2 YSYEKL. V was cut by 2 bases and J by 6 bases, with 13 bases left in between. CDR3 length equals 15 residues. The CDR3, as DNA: TGCGCCAGCAGCCAAATCCCCACTACGTCCGGGGAGCTGTTTTTT. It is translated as CASSQIPTTSGELFF.

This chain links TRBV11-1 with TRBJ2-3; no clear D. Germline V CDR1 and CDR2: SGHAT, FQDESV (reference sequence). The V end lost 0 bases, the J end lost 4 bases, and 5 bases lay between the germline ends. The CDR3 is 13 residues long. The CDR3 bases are TGTGCCAGCAGCTTAGCATCTCCAGATACGCAGTATTTT. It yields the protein CASSLASPDTQYF. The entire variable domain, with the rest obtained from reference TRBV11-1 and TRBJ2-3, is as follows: EAEVAQSPRYKITEKSQAVAFWCDPISGHATLYWYRQILGQGPELLVQFQDESVVDDSQLPKDRFSAERLKGVDSTLKIQPAELGDSAMYLCASSLASPDTQYFGPGTRLTVL.

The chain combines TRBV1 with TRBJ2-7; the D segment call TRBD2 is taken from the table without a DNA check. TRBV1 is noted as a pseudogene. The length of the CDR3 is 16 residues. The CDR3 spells CTSSQHLAGGIYEQYF. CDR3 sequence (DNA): TGCACCAGCAGCCAACATCTAGCGGGGGGCATCTACGAGCAGTACTTC.

The CDR3 sequence: CSVGETGIYEQYF. The CDR3 DNA reads as TGCAGCGTTGGTGAGACAGGGATCTACGAGCAGTACTTC. The chain combines TRBV29-1 with TRBJ2-7; 7 nucleotides align to TRBD1. With V trimmed by 4 bases and J by 3 bases, 6 bases remained unmatched. The germline gives CDR1 SQVTM, CDR2 ANQGSEA. The CDR3 covers 13 residues.